This T cell receptor beta chain was captured by sequencing in a study of shared clonotypes between healthy human individuals. Study-wide results and caveats: Compared with memory subsets, naive subsets generally had larger estimated richness.

With respect to this clone: Its antigen is currently unknown.

Deep-level settings were used for running the assay. Investigators spread the genomic DNA of each subset evenly over several immunoSEQ plates. Some clones are missing from TCRdb's copy, which holds only in-frame ones; the method was immunoSEQ multiplex PCR. The sample includes more than 2,000,000 clones, over 85% of them seen just once. The CDR3 loop spans 16 amino acids. The sequence was obtained from a man aged 18 to 30 in good health. Some clones in this sample may be carry-over from other donors' samples. The rearrangement links TRBV1 to TRBJ2-2; the D call of TRBD2 is as the table states it, not checked on the DNA. TRBV1 represents a pseudogene. Sequenced input: naive CD4+ T cells from PBMCs. Specified subset: CD45RA+ positively selected. DNA for the CDR3: TGCACCAGCAGCCACCCCGCTTCTAGAAACACCGGGGAGCTGTTTTTT. It specifies CTSSHPASRNTGELFF.